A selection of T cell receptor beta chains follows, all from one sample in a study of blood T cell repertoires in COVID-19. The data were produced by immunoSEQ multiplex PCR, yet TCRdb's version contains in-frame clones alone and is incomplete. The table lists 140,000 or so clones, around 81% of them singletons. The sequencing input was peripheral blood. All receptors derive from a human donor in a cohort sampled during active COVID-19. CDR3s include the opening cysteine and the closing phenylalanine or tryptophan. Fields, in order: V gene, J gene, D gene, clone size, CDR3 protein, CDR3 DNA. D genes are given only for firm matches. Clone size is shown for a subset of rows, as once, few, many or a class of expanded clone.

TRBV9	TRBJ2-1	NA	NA	CASSEAGDSYNEQFF	TGTGCCAGCAGCGAAGCGGGCGACTCCTACAATGAGCAGTTCTTC
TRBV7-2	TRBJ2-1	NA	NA	CASSLTKYNEQFF	TGTGCCAGCAGCTTAACTAAGTACAATGAGCAGTTCTTC
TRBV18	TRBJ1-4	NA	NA	CASSPTSEGNEKLFF	TGTGCCAGCTCACCAACTTCGGAGGGAAATGAAAAACTGTTTTTT
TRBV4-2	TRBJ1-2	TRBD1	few	CASRSAGTAFSRGYTF	TGTGCCAGCAGATCGGCCGGGACAGCATTCTCTCGGGGCTACACCTTC
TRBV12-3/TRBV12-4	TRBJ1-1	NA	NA	CASSFGHKGEAFF	TGTGCCAGCAGTTTCGGACATAAGGGCGAAGCTTTCTTT
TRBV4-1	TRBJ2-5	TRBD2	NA	CASSQDRASGGQETQYF	TGCGCCAGCAGCCAAGATAGGGCTAGCGGAGGCCAAGAGACCCAGTACTTC
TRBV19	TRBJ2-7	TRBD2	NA	CASSIRGGRNEQYF	TGTGCCAGTAGTATTCGGGGGGGGCGCAACGAGCAGTACTTC
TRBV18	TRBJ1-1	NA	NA	CASSPPEGQNTEAFF	TGTGCCAGCTCACCACCGGAGGGTCAGAACACTGAAGCTTTCTTT
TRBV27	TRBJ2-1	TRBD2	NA	CASSQSSGSHNEQFF	TGTGCCAGCAGTCAGTCTAGCGGGAGTCACAATGAGCAGTTCTTC
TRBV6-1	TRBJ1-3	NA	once	CASSEKTGGSGNTIYF	TGTGCCAGCAGTGAAAAAACCGGGGGGTCTGGAAACACCATATATTTT
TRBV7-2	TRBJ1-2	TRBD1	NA	CASSLLGGGYGYTF	TGTGCCAGCAGCTTACTAGGGGGCGGCTATGGCTACACCTTC
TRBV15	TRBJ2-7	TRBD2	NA	CATSRDSLAGLGSYEQYF	TGTGCCACCAGCAGAGATTCTCTAGCGGGTCTGGGCTCCTACGAGCAGTACTTC
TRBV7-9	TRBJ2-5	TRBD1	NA	CASSLGRQGSRQETQYF	TGTGCCAGCAGCTTAGGGAGACAGGGTTCGAGGCAAGAGACCCAGTACTTC
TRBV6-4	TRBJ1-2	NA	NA	CASSDHGRGDYGYTF	TGTGCCAGCAGTGACCACGGCAGGGGCGACTATGGCTACACCTTC
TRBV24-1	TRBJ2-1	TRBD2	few	CATSDHLSRLAGGGNEQFF	TGTGCCACCAGTGATCACCTATCTCGACTAGCGGGAGGAGGCAATGAGCAGTTCTTC
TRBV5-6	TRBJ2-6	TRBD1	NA	CASSLAGGASGANVLTF	TGTGCCAGCAGCTTGGCAGGGGGCGCTTCTGGGGCCAACGTCCTGACTTTC
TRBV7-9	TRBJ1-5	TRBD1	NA	CASSIGQGNQPQHF	TGTGCCAGCAGCATCGGACAGGGCAATCAGCCCCAGCATTTT
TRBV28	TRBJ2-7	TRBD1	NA	CASSTWDSSYEQYF	TGTGCCAGCAGCACCTGGGACAGCTCCTACGAGCAGTACTTC
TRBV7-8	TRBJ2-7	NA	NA	CASSRVNREGYEQYF	TGTGCCAGCAGCCGCGTAAACAGGGAAGGATACGAGCAGTACTTC
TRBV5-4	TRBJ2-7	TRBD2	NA	CASSTSGSAYEQYF	TGTGCCAGCAGCACTAGCGGGAGTGCCTACGAGCAGTACTTC
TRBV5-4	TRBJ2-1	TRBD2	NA	CASRDPSGGPPNEQFF	TGTGCCAGCAGGGATCCTAGCGGAGGTCCCCCCAATGAGCAGTTCTTC
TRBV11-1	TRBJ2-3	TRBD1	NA	CASSGRDRYTDTQYF	TGTGCCAGCAGCGGACGGGACAGGTATACAGATACGCAGTATTTT
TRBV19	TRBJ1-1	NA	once	CASSSQSSNTEAFF	TGTGCCAGTAGTTCACAGAGCTCGAACACTGAAGCTTTCTTT
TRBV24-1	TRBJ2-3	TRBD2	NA	CATSDSPGLAGTSTDTQYF	TGTGCCACCAGTGATTCACCGGGACTAGCGGGGACTAGCACAGATACGCAGTATTTT
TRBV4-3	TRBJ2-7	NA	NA	CASSQDRGNEQYF	TGCGCCAGCAGCCAAGATCGGGGAAACGAGCAGTACTTC
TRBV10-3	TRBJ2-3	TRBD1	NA	CAITRTGSTDTQYF	TGTGCCATCACTCGGACAGGGAGCACAGATACGCAGTATTTT
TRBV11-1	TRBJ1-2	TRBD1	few	CASSLSAPTGGYGYTF	TGTGCCAGCAGCTTAAGCGCCCCGACAGGGGGATATGGCTACACCTTC
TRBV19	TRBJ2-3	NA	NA	CASSIGQSTDTQYF	TGTGCCAGTAGTATAGGGCAGAGCACAGATACGCAGTATTTT
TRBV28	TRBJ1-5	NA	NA	CASSLGSGRGFNQPQHF	TGTGCCAGCAGTTTGGGGTCGGGTAGGGGCTTCAATCAGCCCCAGCATTTT
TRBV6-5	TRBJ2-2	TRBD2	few	CASSSGGAGIAGELFF	TGTGCCAGCAGTTCGGGGGGGGCAGGGATCGCCGGGGAGCTGTTTTTT
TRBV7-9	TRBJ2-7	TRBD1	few	CASSLTQTGYSTYEQYF	TGTGCCAGCAGCTTAACCCAGACAGGGTACAGTACCTACGAGCAGTACTTC
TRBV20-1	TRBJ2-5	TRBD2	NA	CSASGTSGSQETQYF	TGCAGTGCTAGTGGTACTAGCGGATCTCAAGAGACCCAGTACTTC
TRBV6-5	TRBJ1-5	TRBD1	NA	CASKTGSQPQHF	TGTGCCAGCAAGACAGGGTCTCAGCCCCAGCATTTT
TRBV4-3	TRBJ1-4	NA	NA	CASSQDTPPTVKVDATNEKLFF	TGCGCCAGCAGCCAAGATACCCCCCCGACAGTGAAGGTAGATGCAACTAATGAAAAACTGTTTTTT
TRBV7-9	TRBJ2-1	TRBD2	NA	CASSRLAGGPGTNEQFF	TGTGCCAGCAGCCGCCTAGCGGGAGGGCCGGGGACCAATGAGCAGTTCTTC
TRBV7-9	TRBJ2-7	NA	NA	CASTVSGSSYEQYF	TGTGCCAGCACCGTTAGCGGATCCTCCTACGAGCAGTACTTC
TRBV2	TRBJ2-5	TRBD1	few	CASNLGQGKETQYF	TGTGCCAGCAATCTCGGACAGGGGAAAGAGACCCAGTACTTC
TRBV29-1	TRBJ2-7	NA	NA	CSVVGGEYLSYEQYF	TGCAGCGTTGTTGGCGGCGAGTATCTCTCCTACGAGCAGTACTTC
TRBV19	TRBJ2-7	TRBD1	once	CASSIGLGTEDYEQYF	TGTGCCAGTAGTATTGGACTCGGGACAGAAGATTACGAGCAGTACTTC
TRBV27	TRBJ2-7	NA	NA	CASSDLRGWNIHEQYF	TGTGCCAGCAGCGACCTTAGAGGGTGGAATATCCACGAGCAGTACTTC
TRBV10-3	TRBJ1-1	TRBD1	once	CAISEAGQGMGTEAFF	TGTGCCATCAGTGAGGCCGGACAGGGGATGGGCACTGAAGCTTTCTTT
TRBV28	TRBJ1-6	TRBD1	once	CASKVPGGYNSPLHF	TGTGCCAGCAAAGTCCCAGGGGGCTATAATTCACCCCTCCACTTT
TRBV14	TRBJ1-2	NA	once	CASSPLKTASYGYTF	TGTGCCAGCAGCCCCCTTAAGACTGCGTCCTATGGCTACACCTTC
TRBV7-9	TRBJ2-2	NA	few	CASSRPMGPRPNTGELFF	TGTGCCAGCAGCCGACCGATGGGGCCACGGCCGAACACCGGGGAGCTGTTTTTT
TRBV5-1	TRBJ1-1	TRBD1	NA	CASSFISGGGTEAFF	TGCGCCAGCAGCTTTATCTCAGGGGGCGGCACTGAAGCTTTCTTT
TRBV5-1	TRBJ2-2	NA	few	CASSATFTGELFF	TGCGCCAGCAGCGCAACTTTCACCGGGGAGCTGTTTTTT
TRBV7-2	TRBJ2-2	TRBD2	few	CATPTSGNTGELFF	TGTGCCACCCCGACTAGCGGTAACACCGGGGAGCTGTTTTTT
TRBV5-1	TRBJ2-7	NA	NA	CASSPDGTAYEQYF	TGCGCCAGCAGCCCAGACGGGACTGCCTACGAGCAGTACTTC
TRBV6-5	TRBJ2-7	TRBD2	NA	CASAPSGRGMYEQYF	TGTGCCAGCGCCCCTAGCGGGAGGGGTATGTACGAGCAGTACTTC
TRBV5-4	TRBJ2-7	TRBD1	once	CASSLVGTGVDEQYF	TGTGCCAGCAGCTTGGTCGGGACAGGGGTTGACGAGCAGTACTTC
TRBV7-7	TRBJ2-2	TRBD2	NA	CASSPAIAGVYTGELFF	TGTGCCAGCAGCCCGGCGATAGCGGGAGTTTACACCGGGGAGCTGTTTTTT